The rows below give T cell receptor beta chains drawn from one sample of a study of early stage breast cancer tumors. Assay used: immunoSEQ multiplex PCR; TCRdb lists only in-frame clones, some missing. The sample shows 40,000 to 60,000 clones, roughly 78% of them seen only once. Sequenced sample: blood. Receptor source: a person in their 40s with breast cancer. CDR3s include the opening cysteine and the closing phenylalanine or tryptophan. Fields, in order: clone size, V gene, J gene, D gene, CDR3 DNA, CDR3 protein. D genes are given only for firm matches. Clone size, where shown, is once, few, many, or a class for clones that have expanded.

abundance: -
v_gene: TRBV30
j_gene: TRBJ2-1
d_gene: -
CDR3nt: TGTGCCTGGTCGGTGGGGGCCGTAGCGGGTGGCTATGAGCAGTTCTTC
CDR3aa: CAWSVGAVAGGYEQFF

abundance: -
v_gene: TRBV4-1
j_gene: TRBJ2-3
d_gene: TRBD1
CDR3nt: TGCGCCAGCAGCCCAGGACAGGGGCCAACAGATACGCAGTATTTT
CDR3aa: CASSPGQGPTDTQYF

abundance: -
v_gene: TRBV15
j_gene: TRBJ2-5
d_gene: TRBD2
CDR3nt: TGTGCCATCGGGCGGGGACTAGCGGGAGCTGAGACCCAGTACTTC
CDR3aa: CAIGRGLAGAETQYF

abundance: once
v_gene: TRBV5-1
j_gene: TRBJ2-3
d_gene: -
CDR3nt: TGCGCCAGCAGCTTGGCTGGGTTGGGTTTCTCAGATACGCAGTATTTT
CDR3aa: CASSLAGLGFSDTQYF

abundance: few
v_gene: TRBV5-1
j_gene: TRBJ2-1
d_gene: TRBD2
CDR3nt: TGCGCCAGCAGCTTAGGATCTAGCGGGTACAATGAGCAGTTCTTC
CDR3aa: CASSLGSSGYNEQFF

abundance: -
v_gene: TRBV15
j_gene: TRBJ2-5
d_gene: -
CDR3nt: TGTGCCACCGGAGGGAGCGGGGAGACCCAGTACTTC
CDR3aa: CATGGSGETQYF

abundance: -
v_gene: TRBV7-8
j_gene: TRBJ1-3
d_gene: TRBD1
CDR3nt: TGTGCCAGCAGCCAAGGGACAGCCTCTGGAAACACCATATATTTT
CDR3aa: CASSQGTASGNTIYF

abundance: -
v_gene: TRBV4-1
j_gene: TRBJ2-7
d_gene: -
CDR3nt: TGCGCCAGCAGCCAAGTTTTCCAGGGCATCTACGAGCAGTACTTC
CDR3aa: CASSQVFQGIYEQYF

abundance: -
v_gene: TRBV6-5
j_gene: TRBJ1-2
d_gene: -
CDR3nt: TGTGCCAGCAGCTCCTCCGTGGGGCTGAACTATGGCTACACCTTC
CDR3aa: CASSSSVGLNYGYTF

abundance: -
v_gene: TRBV10-3
j_gene: TRBJ2-6
d_gene: -
CDR3nt: TGTGCCATCAGTGATCGGGGGGCGGGGGCCAACGTCCTGACTTTC
CDR3aa: CAISDRGAGANVLTF

abundance: -
v_gene: TRBV27
j_gene: TRBJ2-2
d_gene: TRBD2
CDR3nt: TGTGCCAGCAGCCCACCGGGACTACCAAACACCGGGGAGCTGTTTTTT
CDR3aa: CASSPPGLPNTGELFF

abundance: once
v_gene: TRBV10-3
j_gene: TRBJ2-7
d_gene: -
CDR3nt: TGTGCCATCAGTGACGGAAGGGGCCACTACGAGCAGTACTTC
CDR3aa: CAISDGRGHYEQYF

abundance: -
v_gene: TRBV10-3
j_gene: TRBJ2-3
d_gene: TRBD2
CDR3nt: TGTGCCATCAGTTCCACCGGGACTACTAGCACAGATACGCAGTATTTT
CDR3aa: CAISSTGTTSTDTQYF

abundance: -
v_gene: TRBV30
j_gene: TRBJ1-1
d_gene: -
CDR3nt: TGTGCCTGGGCCGCCGGTCCCGACACTGAAGCTTTCTTT
CDR3aa: CAWAAGPDTEAFF

abundance: -
v_gene: TRBV19
j_gene: TRBJ1-5
d_gene: -
CDR3nt: TGTGCCAGTAGTAACTCACAGGGTAATCAGCCCCAGCATTTT
CDR3aa: CASSNSQGNQPQHF

abundance: few
v_gene: TRBV25-1
j_gene: TRBJ2-7
d_gene: -
CDR3nt: TGTGCCAGCAGTGAAACCTACGAGCAGTACTTC
CDR3aa: CASSETYEQYF

abundance: -
v_gene: TRBV6-6
j_gene: TRBJ1-2
d_gene: -
CDR3nt: TGTGCCAGCAGTTACACTGAGGGAGAGGGCTACACCTTC
CDR3aa: CASSYTEGEGYTF